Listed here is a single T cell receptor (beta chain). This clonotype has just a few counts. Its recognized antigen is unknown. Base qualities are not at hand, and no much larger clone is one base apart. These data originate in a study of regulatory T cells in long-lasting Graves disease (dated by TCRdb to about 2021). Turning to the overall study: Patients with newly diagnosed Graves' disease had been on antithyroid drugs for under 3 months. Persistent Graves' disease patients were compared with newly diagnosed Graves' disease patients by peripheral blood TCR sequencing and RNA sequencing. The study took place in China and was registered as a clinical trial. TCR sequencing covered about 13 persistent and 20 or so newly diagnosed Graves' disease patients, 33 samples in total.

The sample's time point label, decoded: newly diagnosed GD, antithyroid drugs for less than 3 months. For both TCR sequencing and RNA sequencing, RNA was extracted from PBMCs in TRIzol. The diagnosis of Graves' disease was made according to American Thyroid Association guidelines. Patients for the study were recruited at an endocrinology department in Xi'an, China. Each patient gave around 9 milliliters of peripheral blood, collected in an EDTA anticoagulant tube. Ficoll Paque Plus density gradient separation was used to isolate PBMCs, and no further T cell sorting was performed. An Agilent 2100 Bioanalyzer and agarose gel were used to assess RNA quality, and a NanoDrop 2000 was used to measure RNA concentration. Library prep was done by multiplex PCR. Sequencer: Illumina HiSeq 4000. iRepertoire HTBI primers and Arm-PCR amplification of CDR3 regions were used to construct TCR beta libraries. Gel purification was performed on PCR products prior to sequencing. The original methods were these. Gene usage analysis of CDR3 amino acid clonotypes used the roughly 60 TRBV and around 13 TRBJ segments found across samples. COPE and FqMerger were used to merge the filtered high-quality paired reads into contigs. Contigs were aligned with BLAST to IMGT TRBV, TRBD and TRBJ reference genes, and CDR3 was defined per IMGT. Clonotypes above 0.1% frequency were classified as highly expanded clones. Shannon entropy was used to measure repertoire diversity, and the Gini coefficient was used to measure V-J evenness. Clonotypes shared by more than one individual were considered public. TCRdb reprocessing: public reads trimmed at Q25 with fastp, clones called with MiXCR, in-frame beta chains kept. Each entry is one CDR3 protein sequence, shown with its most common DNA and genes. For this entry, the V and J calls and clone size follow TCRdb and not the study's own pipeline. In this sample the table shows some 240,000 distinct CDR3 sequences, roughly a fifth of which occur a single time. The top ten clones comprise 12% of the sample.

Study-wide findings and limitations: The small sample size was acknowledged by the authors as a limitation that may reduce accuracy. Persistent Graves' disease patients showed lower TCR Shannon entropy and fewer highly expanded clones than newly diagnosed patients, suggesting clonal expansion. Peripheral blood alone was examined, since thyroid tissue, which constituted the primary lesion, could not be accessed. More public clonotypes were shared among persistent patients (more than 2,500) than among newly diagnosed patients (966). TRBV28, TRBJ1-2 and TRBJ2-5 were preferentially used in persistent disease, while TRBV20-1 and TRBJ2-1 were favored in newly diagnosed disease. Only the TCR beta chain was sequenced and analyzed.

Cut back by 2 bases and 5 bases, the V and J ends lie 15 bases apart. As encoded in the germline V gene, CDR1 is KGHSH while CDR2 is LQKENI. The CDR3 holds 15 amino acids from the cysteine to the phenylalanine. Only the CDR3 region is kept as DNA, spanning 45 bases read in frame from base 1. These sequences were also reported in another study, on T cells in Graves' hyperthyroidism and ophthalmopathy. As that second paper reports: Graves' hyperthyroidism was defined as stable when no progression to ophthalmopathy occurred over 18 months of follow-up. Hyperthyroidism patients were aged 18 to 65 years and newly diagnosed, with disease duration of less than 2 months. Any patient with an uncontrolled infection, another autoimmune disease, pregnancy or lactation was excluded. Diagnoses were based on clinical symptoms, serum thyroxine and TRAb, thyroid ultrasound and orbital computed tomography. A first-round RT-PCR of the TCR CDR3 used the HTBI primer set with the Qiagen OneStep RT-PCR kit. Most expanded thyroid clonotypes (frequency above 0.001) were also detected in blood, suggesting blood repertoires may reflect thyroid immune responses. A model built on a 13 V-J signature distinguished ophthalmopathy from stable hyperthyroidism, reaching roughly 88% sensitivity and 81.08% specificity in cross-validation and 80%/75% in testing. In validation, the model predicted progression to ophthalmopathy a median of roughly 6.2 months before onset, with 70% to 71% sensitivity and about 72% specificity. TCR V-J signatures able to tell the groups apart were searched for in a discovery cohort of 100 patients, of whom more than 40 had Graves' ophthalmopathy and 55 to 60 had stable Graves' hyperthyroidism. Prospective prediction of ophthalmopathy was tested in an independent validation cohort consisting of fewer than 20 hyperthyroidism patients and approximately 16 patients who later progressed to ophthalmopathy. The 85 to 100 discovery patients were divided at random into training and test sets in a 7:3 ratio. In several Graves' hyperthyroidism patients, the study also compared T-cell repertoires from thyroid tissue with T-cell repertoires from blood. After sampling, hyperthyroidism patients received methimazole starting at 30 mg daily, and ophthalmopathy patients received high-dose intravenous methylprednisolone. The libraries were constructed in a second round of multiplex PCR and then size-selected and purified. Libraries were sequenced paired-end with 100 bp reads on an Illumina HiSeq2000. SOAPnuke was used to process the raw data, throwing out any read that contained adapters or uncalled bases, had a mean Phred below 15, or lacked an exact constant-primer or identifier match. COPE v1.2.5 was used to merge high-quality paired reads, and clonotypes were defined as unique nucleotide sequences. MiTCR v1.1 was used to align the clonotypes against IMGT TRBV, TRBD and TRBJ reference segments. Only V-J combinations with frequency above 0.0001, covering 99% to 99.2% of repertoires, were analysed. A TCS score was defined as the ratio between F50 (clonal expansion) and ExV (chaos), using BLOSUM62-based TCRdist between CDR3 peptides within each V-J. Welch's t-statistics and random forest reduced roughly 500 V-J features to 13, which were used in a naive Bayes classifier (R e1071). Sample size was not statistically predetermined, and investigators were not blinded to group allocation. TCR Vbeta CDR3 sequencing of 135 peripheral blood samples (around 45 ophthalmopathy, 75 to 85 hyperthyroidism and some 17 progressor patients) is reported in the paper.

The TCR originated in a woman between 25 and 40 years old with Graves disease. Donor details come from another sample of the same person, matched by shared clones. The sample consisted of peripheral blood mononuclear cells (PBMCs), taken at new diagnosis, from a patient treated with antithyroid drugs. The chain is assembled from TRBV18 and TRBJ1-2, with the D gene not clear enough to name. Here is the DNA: TGTGCCAGCTCACCATTGAGGGCTCGCGGGTATGGCTACACCTTC. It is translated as CASSPLRARGYGYTF.